This T cell receptor (beta chain) was documented in a study of molecular identifiers for immune sequencing clone quantification. Across the whole study: In replicates, RNA from roughly 21,000 or 96,000 naive CD8 cells was split five ways, four sequenced. Study observations and caveats: Spiked Jurkat TCR RNA originating from one cell could reportedly be identified amid some 920,000 naive cells.

Bulk libraries came from a prior protocol with listed TCR primers. TCRdb recomputed calls from the PCR reads with MiXCR, one row per CDR3 protein. The table shows under 800,000 distinct CDR3 sequences, with over 25% occurring only once. This clonotype has more than one count but fewer than ten. Its antigen is still unknown. Naive CD8 T cells were picked out by sorting for CD8+CD4-CCR7+CD45RA+. Germline CDR1 is LGHDT and CDR2 is YNNKEL (reference sequence). The ends lost 2 bases at V and 4 bases at J; junction bases unmatched: 4. The CDR3 totals 14 residues. The rearrangement links TRBV3-1 to TRBJ2-7; the match to TRBD1 covers 8 bases. This TCR came from a human donor in good health. Some libraries in this study had Jurkat cell RNA spiked in. Sequenced material: naive CD8+ T cells from blood, with Jurkat cell RNA spiked in. Stated subset: FACS-sorted CD8+CD4-CCR7+CD45RA+ naive T cells. CDR3 coding DNA: TGTGCCAGCAGCCAAATCGGACAGGGTTACGAGCAGTACTTC. It specifies CASSQIGQGYEQYF.